A single sample gave rise to the 14 T cell receptor beta chains below, sequenced in a study of early T cells in non-severe SARS-CoV-2 infection. TCRdb redid the calling of the 5' RACE reads with MiXCR, one entry per CDR3 protein. Seen here are 50,000 to 60,000 distinct CDR3 sequences, 6.6% observed once, and the top ten hold 5.5% to 7.5%. Sample: whole blood, taken at baseline. The receptor source for this set is an adult who was a healthcare worker with PCR-confirmed SARS-CoV-2 infection or an uninfected control (not recorded which).

This clonotype occurred many times. The V call is TRBV15, the J call TRBJ1-4; D gene unclear. Per germline, CDR1 LNHNV and CDR2 YYDKDF (reference sequence). The ends were cut back, 1 base at V and 4 bases at J, with 7 bases in the middle. The CDR3 is 14 amino acids. The CDR3 reads CATSRGSDNEKLFF. In DNA, the CDR3 is TGTGCCACCAGCAGAGGGTCAGATAATGAAAAACTGTTTTTT.

V gene TRBV20-1 combines with J gene TRBJ2-3, with 9 positions matching TRBD2. Germline CDR1 reads DFQATT; CDR2 reads SNEGSKA (reference sequence). The CDR3 has 13 residues. Germline trimming cut 4 bases from V and 9 bases from J; bases unmatched to any gene: 8. The CDR3 reads CSAIRLAGITQYF. CDR3 nucleotide sequence: TGCAGTGCTATACGGCTAGCGGGGATCACGCAGTATTTT.

The V gene is TRBV7-2, the J gene TRBJ2-2, with D perhaps given as TRBD1 or TRBD2 (6 bases each). The V end lost 5 bases, the J end lost 1 base, and 14 bases lay between the germline ends. Looked up from germline, CDR1 is SGHTA and CDR2 is FQGNSA. The CDR3 loop spans 16 amino acids. Here the CDR3 reads CASSPPGAENTGELFF. The DNA of the CDR3 is TGTGCCAGCAGCCCACCGGGGGCGGAGAACACCGGGGAGCTGTTTTTT. Filled out from reference TRBV7-2 and TRBJ2-2, the complete variable domain reads GAGVSQSPSNKVTEKGKDVELRCDPISGHTALYWYRQSLGQGLEFLIYFQGNSAPDKSGLPSDRFSAERTGGSVSTLTIQRTQQEDSAVYLCASSPPGAENTGELFFGEGSRLTVL.

The rearrangement joins TRBV11-2 to TRBJ2-3; 7 bases map to TRBD1. There are 12 residues in the CDR3. V lost 6 bases to trimming and J lost 6 bases; unmatched junction nucleotides: 3. From germline, CDR1 is SGHAT and CDR2 FQNNGV. CDR3 DNA: TGTGCCAGCAGTTACAGGGGTGATACGCAGTATTTT. It codes for CASSYRGDTQYF. Based on the CDR3 plus reference TRBV11-2 and TRBJ2-3, the full variable domain is EAGVAQSPRYKIIEKRQSVAFWCNPISGHATLYWYQQILGQGPKLLIQFQNNGVVDDSQLPKDRFSAERLKGVDSTLKIQPAKLEDSAVYLCASSYRGDTQYFGPGTRLTVL.

This clonotype turned up a few times. V is TRBV5-4 and J is TRBJ2-2, with a possible D match to TRBD1 (5 bases). This CDR3 is 14 amino acids long. CDR1 is SGHNT and CDR2 is YYREEE in the germline V gene (reference sequence). Trimming took off 4 bases at V and 1 base at J, with 8 bases between the two ends. DNA of the CDR3: TGTGCCAGCAGCCAGCAGGGGAACACCGGGGAGCTGTTTTTT. Its protein product is CASSQQGNTGELFF.

Here the CDR3 DNA reads TGCGCCAGCAGCCAAGCCCCCGGGGTTCGGACTGAAGCTTTCTTT. This codes for CASSQAPGVRTEAFF. The chain has TRBV4-1 and TRBJ1-1; no clear D. V was pared by 1 base and J by 5 bases, with 14 bases between. Germline V CDR1 and CDR2: MGHRA, YSYEKL. CDR3 length: 15 residues.

The table lists this clonotype with many counts. As DNA, the CDR3 is TGTGCCAGCAGTTTTGATCGTGTTCCGGGAGGTGGCGACGAGCAGTACTTC. Its translation: CASSFDRVPGGGDEQYF. The V call is TRBV28, the J call TRBJ2-7, with 7 bases that match TRBD2. This CDR3 contains 17 residues. The junction had 16 bases not matched to a gene; V was cut back by 3 bases and J by 5 bases. Germline V gene sequence: CDR1 MDHEN, CDR2 SYDVKM.

This clonotype turned up a few times. V and J are TRBV6-2 or TRBV6-3 and TRBJ2-3; the match to TRBD2 covers 11 bases. The V gene end was trimmed by 5 bases and the J gene end by 0 bases; junction bases not matched to a gene: 4. The CDR3 sequence is 16 residues long. Germline V CDR1 and CDR2: MNHEY, SVGEGT. CDR3 coding DNA: TGTGCCAGCAGTCCGGGACTAGCGGTGAGCACAGATACGCAGTATTTT. As protein: CASSPGLAVSTDTQYF.

This clonotype appeared many times. The chain couples TRBV13 to TRBJ1-1; tentatively, D is TRBD1 (5 bases). The CDR3 contains 16 residues. The germline V and J ends were trimmed by 2 bases and 5 bases, with 18 bases remaining between them. Germline CDR1 reads PRHDT; CDR2 reads FYEKMQ (reference sequence). In DNA form, the CDR3 reads TGTGCCAGCAGCTTACGCGGGGGTTGGGGAGTGACTGAAGCTTTCTTT. Amino acids: CASSLRGGWGVTEAFF.

This clonotype was found many times. The J gene is TRBJ2-3, the V gene TRBV20-1; TRBD2 matches 8 bases. CDR3 length equals 14 residues. Germline trimming cut 6 bases from V and 4 bases from J; bases unmatched to any gene: 9. The germline gives CDR1 DFQATT, CDR2 SNEGSKA (reference sequence). CDR3 sequence reads: CSAPRREGADTQYF. In DNA form, the CDR3 reads TGCAGTGCCCCACGCCGGGAGGGAGCAGATACGCAGTATTTT.

The chain carries TRBV20-1 and TRBJ2-7; D possibly corresponds to TRBD1 (5 bases). Germline V gives CDR1 DFQATT, CDR2 SNEGSKA (reference sequence). Trimming took off 3 bases at V and 0 bases at J, with 9 bases between the two ends. The CDR3 contains 13 residues. This CDR3 reads CSASNQGSYEQYF. CDR3 coding DNA: TGCAGTGCTAGTAACCAGGGCTCCTACGAGCAGTACTTC.

In its sample, this clonotype was seen a few times. The chain employs TRBV21-1 and TRBJ1-5. TRBV21-1 corresponds to a pseudogene. The CDR3 is 13 amino acids. The CDR3 here is CASSTGSNQPQHF. DNA of the CDR3: TGTGCCAGCAGCACCGGTAGCAATCAGCCCCAGCATTTT.

This clonotype was seen a handful of times. The chain joins TRBV2 to TRBJ1-1; D not resolved. Between the trimmed V and J ends, which lost 4 bases and 6 bases, there was a span of 12 bases. CDR1 and CDR2 from the germline V gene are SNHLY and FYNNEI. CDR3 length: 13 amino acids. CDR3 residues: CASSVGMSPEAFF. The CDR3 DNA reads as TGTGCCAGCAGTGTTGGTATGTCCCCTGAAGCTTTCTTT.

This clonotype was observed many times. The chain joins TRBV5-1 to TRBJ2-2; 8 bases line up with TRBD1. J gave up 5 bases and V 3 bases, and 6 bases lay outside the gene matches. The CDR3 contains 15 residues. Germline CDR1 reads SGHRS; CDR2 reads YFSETQ. CDR3 sequence (DNA): TGCGCCAGCAGCTCCCAGACAGGGGAGACCGGGGAGCTGTTTTTT. Protein: CASSSQTGETGELFF.